This T cell receptor (beta chain) stems from a study of T-cell reconstitution after alpha-beta-depleted transplantation in children. For TCRbeta, the library was prepared with unique molecular identifiers. MiXCR, applied by TCRdb to the PCR reads, yields one record per CDR3 protein. The data hold about 270,000 distinct CDR3 sequences, with about 10% observed a single time. Germline values: CDR1 MGHRA, CDR2 YSYEKL. V lost 7 bases and J lost 5, with 19 bases in between. The CDR3 sequence is 15 residues long. The TCR originated in a human donor who donated a stem cell graft to a child with SCID. This sample comprised PBMCs from the stem cell graft donor, obtained from the stem cell graft. This chain uses TRBV4-1 with TRBJ2-3, with D tentatively TRBD1 (6 bases). DNA for the CDR3: TGCGCCAGCAAGGGACGGACAGACTCGGGAGATACGCAGTATTTT. Residues: CASKGRTDSGDTQYF.